Below, one TCR beta chain is given with its context. The data are from a study of CD8 T cells in Susac syndrome. The TEMRA cells underwent FACS enrichment, while the CD8+ and CD4+ T cells underwent negative isolation. The authors reverse transcribed about 0.45 to 1 ug RNA with random hexamers. A single record per CDR3 protein comes from TCRdb applying MiXCR to the immunoSEQ multiplex PCR reads. This table holds 200,000 to 300,000 distinct CDR3 sequences, just under 95% found once. CDR3 length: 14 amino acids. The germline V gene encodes CDR1 SGHTA and CDR2 FQGTGA. V was trimmed by 0 bases and J by 5 bases, leaving 7 bases between them.

The chain joins TRBV7-3 to TRBJ2-2; no definite D call. This receptor was taken from a human donor with multiple sclerosis. Input material: CD4+ T cells from PBMCs. The CDR3 spells CASSLTGKTGELFF. The CDR3 coding sequence is TGTGCCAGCAGCTTAACGGGCAAAACCGGGGAGCTGTTTTTT.